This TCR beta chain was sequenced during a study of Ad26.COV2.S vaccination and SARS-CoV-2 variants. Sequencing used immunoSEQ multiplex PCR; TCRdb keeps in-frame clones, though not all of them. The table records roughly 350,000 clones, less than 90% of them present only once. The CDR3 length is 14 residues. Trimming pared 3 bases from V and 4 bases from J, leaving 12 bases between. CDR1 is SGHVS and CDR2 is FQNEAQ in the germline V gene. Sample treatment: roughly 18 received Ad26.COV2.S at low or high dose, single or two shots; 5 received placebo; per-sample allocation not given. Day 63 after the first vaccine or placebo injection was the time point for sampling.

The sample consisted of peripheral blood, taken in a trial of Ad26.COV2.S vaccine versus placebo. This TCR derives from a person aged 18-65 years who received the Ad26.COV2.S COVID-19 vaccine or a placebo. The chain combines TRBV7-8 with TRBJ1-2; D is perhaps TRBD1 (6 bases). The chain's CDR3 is CASSLRQTGYGYTF. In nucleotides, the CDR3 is TGTGCCAGCAGCTTGAGACAGACAGGCTATGGCTACACCTTC.